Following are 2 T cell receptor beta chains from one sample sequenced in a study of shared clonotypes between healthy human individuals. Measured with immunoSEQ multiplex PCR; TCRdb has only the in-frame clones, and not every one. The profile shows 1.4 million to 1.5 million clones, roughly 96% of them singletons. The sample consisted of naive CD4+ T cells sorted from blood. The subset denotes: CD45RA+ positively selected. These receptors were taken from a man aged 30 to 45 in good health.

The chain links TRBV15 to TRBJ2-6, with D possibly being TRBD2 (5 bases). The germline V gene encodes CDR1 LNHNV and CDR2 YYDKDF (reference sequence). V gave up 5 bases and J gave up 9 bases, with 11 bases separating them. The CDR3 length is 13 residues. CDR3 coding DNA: TGTGCCACCAGCGCATCAGGAGGCAACGTCCTGACTTTC. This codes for CATSASGGNVLTF.

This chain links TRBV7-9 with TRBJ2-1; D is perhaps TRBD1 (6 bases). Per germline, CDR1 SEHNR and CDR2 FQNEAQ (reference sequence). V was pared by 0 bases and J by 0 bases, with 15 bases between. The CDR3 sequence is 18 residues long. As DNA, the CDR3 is TGTGCCAGCAGCTTAGCCCGGGGACACCCTAGCTCCTACAATGAGCAGTTCTTC. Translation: CASSLARGHPSSYNEQFF. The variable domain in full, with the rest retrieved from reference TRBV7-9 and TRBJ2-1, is DTGVSQNPRHKITKRGQNVTFRCDPISEHNRLYWYRQTLGQGPEFLTYFQNEAQLEKSRLLSDRFSAERPKGSFSTLEIQRTEQGDSAMYLCASSLARGHPSSYNEQFFGPGTRLTVL.